The clone carrying this TCR beta chain came up many times. Germline V gives CDR1 SEHNR, CDR2 FQNEAQ (reference sequence). This CDR3 has 15 amino acids. V was shortened by 3 bases and J by 7 bases, with 13 bases between the two germline ends. Samples came from axillary lymph nodes draining the breast cancer. TCRdb itself ran the multiplex PCR reads through MiXCR, one entry per CDR3 protein. Among 140,000 to 150,000 distinct CDR3 sequences listed, approximately 29% were seen once. The record originates from a study of breast tumors, draining lymph nodes, adjacent tissues. The sequencing sample was made of axillary lymph node tissue. This chain connects TRBV7-9 to TRBJ1-6, with D tentatively TRBD1 (5 bases). This TCR was sampled from a female donor with breast cancer. Some clones in this sample may be carry-over from other donors' samples. CDR3 nucleotide sequence: TGTGCCAGCAGCTTCGGGACGGTTAGGAATTCACCCCTCCACTTT. This translates into CASSFGTVRNSPLHF.